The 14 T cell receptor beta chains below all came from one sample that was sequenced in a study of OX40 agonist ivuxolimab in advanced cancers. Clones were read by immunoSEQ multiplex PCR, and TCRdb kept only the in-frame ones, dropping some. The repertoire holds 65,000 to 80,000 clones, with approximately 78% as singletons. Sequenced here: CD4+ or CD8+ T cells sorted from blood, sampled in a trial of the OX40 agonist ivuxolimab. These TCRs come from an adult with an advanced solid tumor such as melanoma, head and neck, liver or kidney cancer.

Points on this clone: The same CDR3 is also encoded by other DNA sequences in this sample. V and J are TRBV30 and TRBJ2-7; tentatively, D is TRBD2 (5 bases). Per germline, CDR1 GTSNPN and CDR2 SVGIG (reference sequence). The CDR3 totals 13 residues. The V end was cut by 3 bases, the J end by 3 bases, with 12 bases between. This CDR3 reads CAWSEGGLYEQYF. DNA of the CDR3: TGTGCCTGGAGCGAGGGCGGGCTCTACGAGCAGTACTTC.

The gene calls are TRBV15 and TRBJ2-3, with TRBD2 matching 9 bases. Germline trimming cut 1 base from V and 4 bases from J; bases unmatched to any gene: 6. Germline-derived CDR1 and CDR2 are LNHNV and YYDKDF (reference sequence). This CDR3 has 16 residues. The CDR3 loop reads CATSRVAGVVPDTQYF. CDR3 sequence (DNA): TGTGCCACCAGCAGAGTAGCGGGAGTGGTTCCAGATACGCAGTATTTT. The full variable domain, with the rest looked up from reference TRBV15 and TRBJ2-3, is DAMVIQNPRYQVTQFGKPVTLSCSQTLNHNVMYWYQQKSSQAPKLLFHYYDKDFNNEADTPDNFQSRRPNTSFCFLDIRSPGLGDTAMYLCATSRVAGVVPDTQYFGPGTRLTVL.

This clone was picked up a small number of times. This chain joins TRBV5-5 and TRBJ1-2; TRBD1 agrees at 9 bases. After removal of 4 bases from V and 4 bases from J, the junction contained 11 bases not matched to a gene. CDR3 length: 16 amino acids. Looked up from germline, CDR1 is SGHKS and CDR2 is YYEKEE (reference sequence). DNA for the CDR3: TGTGCCAGCAGCCCACCGGGACAGGGCCTTGGCTATGGCTACACCTTC. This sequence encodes CASSPPGQGLGYGYTF.

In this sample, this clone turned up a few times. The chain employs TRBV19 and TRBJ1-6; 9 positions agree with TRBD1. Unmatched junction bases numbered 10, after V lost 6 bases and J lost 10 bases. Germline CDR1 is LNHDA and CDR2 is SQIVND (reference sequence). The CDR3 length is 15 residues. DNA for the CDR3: TGTGCCAGTAGAGCGACGGGACAGGGAGGGTCACCCCTCCACTTT. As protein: CASRATGQGGSPLHF.

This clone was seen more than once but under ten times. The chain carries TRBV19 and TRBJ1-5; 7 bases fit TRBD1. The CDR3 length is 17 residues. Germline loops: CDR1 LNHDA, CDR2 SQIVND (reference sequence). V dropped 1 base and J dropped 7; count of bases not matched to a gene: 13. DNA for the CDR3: TGTGCCAGTAGTATAGGCGTCACAGGGGTTGTTAGCCAGCCCCAGCATTTT. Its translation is CASSIGVTGVVSQPQHF.

The DNA of the CDR3 is TGTGCCAGCAGTCCCCCGGGAACCGATGACGGGGGGTATGGCTACACCTTC. This codes for CASSPPGTDDGGYGYTF. This chain links TRBV28 with TRBJ1-2, with a tentative D call TRBD1 (5 bases). The CDR3 contains 17 residues. CDR1 and CDR2 from the germline V gene are MDHEN and SYDVKM. The V end lost 5 bases, the J end lost 5 bases, and 24 bases lay between the germline ends.

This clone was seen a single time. The CDR3 is CASSAPLGGDLGANEKLFF. CDR3 bases: TGTGCCAGCAGCGCACCGCTTGGAGGTGACCTCGGGGCTAATGAAAAACTGTTTTTT. The chain uses TRBV7-8 and TRBJ1-4; D remains unclear. CDR1 and CDR2 from the germline V gene are SGHVS and FQNEAQ. The CDR3 covers 19 residues. Trimming pared 5 bases from V and 3 bases from J, leaving 25 bases between.

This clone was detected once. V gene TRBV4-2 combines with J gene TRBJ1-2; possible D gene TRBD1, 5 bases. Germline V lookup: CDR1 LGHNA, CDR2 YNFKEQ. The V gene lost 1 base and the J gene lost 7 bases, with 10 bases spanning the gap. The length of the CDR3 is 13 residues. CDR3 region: CASSQVLGGGYTF. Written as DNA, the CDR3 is TGTGCCAGCAGCCAAGTCCTGGGGGGTGGCTACACCTTC.

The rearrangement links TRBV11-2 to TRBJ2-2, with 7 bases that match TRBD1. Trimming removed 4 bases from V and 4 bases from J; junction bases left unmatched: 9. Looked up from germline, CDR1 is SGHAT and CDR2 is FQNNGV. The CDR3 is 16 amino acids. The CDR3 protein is CASSSGRGGSTGELFF. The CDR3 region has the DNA TGTGCCAGCAGCTCAGGGAGAGGGGGCAGCACCGGGGAGCTGTTTTTT.

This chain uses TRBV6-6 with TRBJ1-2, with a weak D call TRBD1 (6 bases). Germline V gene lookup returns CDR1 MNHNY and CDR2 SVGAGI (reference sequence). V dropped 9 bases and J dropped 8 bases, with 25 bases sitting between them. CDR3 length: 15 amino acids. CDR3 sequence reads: CASTSIGQGHGGYTF. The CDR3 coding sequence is TGTGCCAGTACGTCAATCGGGCAGGGGCATGGCGGCTACACCTTC.

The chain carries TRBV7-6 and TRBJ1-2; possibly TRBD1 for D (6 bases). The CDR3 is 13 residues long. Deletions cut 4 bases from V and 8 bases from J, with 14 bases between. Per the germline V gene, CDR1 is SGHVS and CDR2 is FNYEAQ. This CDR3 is CASSSEQGEGYTF. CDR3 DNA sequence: TGTGCCAGCAGCTCTGAACAGGGTGAGGGCTACACCTTC.

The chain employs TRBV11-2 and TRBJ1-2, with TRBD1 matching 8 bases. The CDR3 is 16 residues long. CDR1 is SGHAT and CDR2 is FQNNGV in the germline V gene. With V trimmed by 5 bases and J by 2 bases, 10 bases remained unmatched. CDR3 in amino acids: CASSLATGATNYGYTF. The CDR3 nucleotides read TGTGCCAGCAGCCTTGCGACAGGGGCTACAAACTATGGCTACACCTTC. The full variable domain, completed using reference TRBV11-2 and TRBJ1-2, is EAGVAQSPRYKIIEKRQSVAFWCNPISGHATLYWYQQILGQGPKLLIQFQNNGVVDDSQLPKDRFSAERLKGVDSTLKIQPAKLEDSAVYLCASSLATGATNYGYTFGSGTRLTVV.

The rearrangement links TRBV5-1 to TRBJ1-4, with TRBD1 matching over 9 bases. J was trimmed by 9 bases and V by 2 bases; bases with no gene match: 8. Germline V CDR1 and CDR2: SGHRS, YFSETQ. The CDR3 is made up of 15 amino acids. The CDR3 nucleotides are TGCGCCAGCAGCTTACCGGGACAGGGAGTAAAAAAACTGTTTTTT. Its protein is CASSLPGQGVKKLFF.

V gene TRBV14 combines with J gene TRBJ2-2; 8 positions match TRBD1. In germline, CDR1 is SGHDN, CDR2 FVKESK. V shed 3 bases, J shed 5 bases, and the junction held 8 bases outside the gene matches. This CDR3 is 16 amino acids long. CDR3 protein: CASSHFWQGATGELFF. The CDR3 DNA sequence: TGTGCCAGCAGCCATTTTTGGCAGGGGGCGACCGGGGAGCTGTTTTTT.